The entry that follows covers one T cell receptor (beta chain) sequence. This clone has just one count. Which antigen it targets is not known. Base quality data are lacking; no much larger clone is found one base away. To prepare the library, the immunoSEQ multiplex PCR assay was applied. The multiplex PCR relied on a mix of 60 forward primers for TCR Vbeta segments and 13 reverse primers for TCR Jbeta segments. A multiplex PCR assay on genomic DNA amplified the CDR3 region of rearranged TCR beta genes. On the Illumina HiSeq System, the amplified TCR beta libraries were sequenced as 87-base-pair reads. The study's own analysis went as follows. In a later analysis, approximately 74 million unique TCR beta chains were counted across the 690 or so repertoires, and approximately 11 million of these chains were shared by at least two donors. Raw reads were error-corrected and collapsed into unique sequences with a nearest-neighbor algorithm that merged closely related sequences to remove PCR and sequencing errors. CDR3 sequences were aligned to IMGT reference sequences to assign V, D and J gene segments. For a sequence to be retained, at least a six-nucleotide match to both a V gene segment and a J gene segment was required. A rearrangement was called productive if the CDR3 had no stop codons and remained in frame with V and J, and every other rearrangement was called non-productive. CDR3 was defined according to IMGT convention as the region running from the second conserved V-encoded cysteine to the conserved J-encoded phenylalanine. The earlier analysis of about 610 of the donors excluded any sequence lacking an unambiguous match to a single V gene segment. In an earlier analysis of almost 600 of the donors, a V segment was called functional when productive rearrangements were above 56.7%, and segregating when the standard deviation between donors exceeded 5%. A statistical classification framework was built to diagnose cytomegalovirus status from the catalog of TCR beta chain sequences. A later analysis assigned V and J genes by comparing TCR nucleotide sequences with IMGT/GENE-DB human TR gene sequences. The TCRdist pipeline was used in a later analysis to assign CDR3 sequences and most-parsimonious VDJ recombination scenarios. A later analysis defined each TCR beta chain by its CDR3 amino acid sequence plus V-gene family, and excluded reads lacking a unique V-gene family. To address suspected cross-contamination and a sequencing artifact, a later analysis removed a few hundred highly shared, low-generation-probability nucleotide sequences. In a later analysis, a clonal expansion index for each public chain was calculated from normalized within-repertoire ranks of inferred template counts. In a later analysis, generation probabilities were computed using a VDJ recombination model fitted to out-of-frame rearrangements, and the results were checked against IGoR. In a later analysis, TCR-TCR, TCR-HLA and TCR-CMV co-occurrence was scored with hypergeometric tests, and a repertoire-size bias correction was applied to TCR pairs. In a later analysis, false discovery rates were estimated by permuting HLA or CMV assignments 20 times. In a later analysis, co-occurring TCRs were grouped using DBSCAN, with TCRdist sequence similarity added in when clustering inside HLA-allele-positive subsets. Repertoires with fewer than 30,000 or more than 120,000 public chains, plus five repertoires with anomalous nucleotide sharing, were excluded from co-occurrence clustering. TCRdb re-hosts the immuneACCESS table, in-frame sequences only. Its copies lack some clones; in the studies checked, an unresolved V gene accounts for under half of them, and the cause for the rest is not known. V, J and clone size reflect that table, while D and trimming were determined from the DNA. The sample includes 80,000 or so clones, with approximately 70% observed a single time. 11% of the sample lies in the top ten.

The cohort consisted of approximately 670 healthy bone marrow donors. All cohort members were sampled while nominally healthy, although unrecorded immune exposures were likely present. The donor was CMV seropositive and belonged to the group of some 290 seropositive cohort members. Every donor gave a peripheral blood sample, and the peripheral blood mononuclear cells from that sample were used for TCR beta sequencing. Genomic DNA was extracted from the blood cell samples with the Qiagen DNeasy Blood Extraction Kit. The record originates from a study of cytomegalovirus exposure and HLA in healthy donors (dated by TCRdb to about 2017). Looking at the study overall: An earlier analysis of about 530 of the donors reported 276 Gb of sequence data and some 110 million unique TCR beta sequences obtained from 150 million to 200 million T cells. Rather than using new phenotypic data, the later analysis identified candidate immune exposures from TCR beta sequences and from how often those sequences occurred across donors. A later analysis re-analyzed previously published TCR beta repertoires from hundreds of donors and added high-resolution HLA genotyping to study TCR occurrence patterns. The study used immunosequencing to profile the T cell repertoires of about 670 subjects and linked those repertoires to cytomegalovirus serostatus. To predict cytomegalovirus infection status, the study combined high-throughput TCR immunosequencing, statistical association of individual TCRs with disease status, and machine learning. Along with the roughly 700-subject first cohort, a separate validation cohort of over a hundred different subjects was used. A later genetic analysis took genome-wide SNP genotypes for about three fifths of the roughly 700 donors and used that subset as a discovery cohort. HLA typing covered class I and class II loci at four-digit resolution. Donor age, sex, ethnicity and CMV serostatus were compiled together with the repertoire data. An earlier analysis of some 500 of the donors used high-throughput TCR beta sequencing to judge whether each TCR beta V gene segment behaved as functional or pseudogenic. Of the approximately 400 genotyped donors, less than 85% were placed in the genetic ancestry cluster associated with self-reported Caucasian donors. The study aimed to test whether cataloging public T cell receptors could reveal signatures of past pathogen exposure. An early release that covered several hundred HLA-typed donors contained 250 to 350 gigabases of sequencing data and 80 million or so unique TCR sequences. The number of donors typed differed by locus, with about 629-640 for A, B, C, DRB1 and DQB1, approximately 500 for DQA1, 600 to 610 for DPA1, and about 450 for DPB1. Roughly five DR-DQ haplotypes were treated as single units for association and clustering because of strong linkage in the cohort. Across 300 to 500 genotyped donors of the cohort, an average of approximately 200,000 unique TCR beta nucleotide sequences per donor were sequenced, and about a sixth of those sequences were non-productive. Every repertoire in the discovery cohort had been generated on one and the same sequencing platform. The study at large found these results: In vitro tests confirmed that a few of the cytomegalovirus-associated TCR beta chains recognize cytomegalovirus antigens. In a later analysis, TCR association rates were found to vary across HLA loci, with the most associated TCRs seen for DRB1 alleles and the fewest for HLA-C alleles. While some public TCRs were present in many individuals, most TCR sequences turned up only very rarely across donors. About 15 rarely observed V segments, including chromosome 9 orphons, were excluded from the earlier analysis of just under 600 of the donors because counts were too low. It was suggested by the authors that the approach could potentially be generalized to other disease states and immunological phenotypes. In an earlier analysis of roughly 500 of the donors, most TCR beta V segments appeared in productive rearrangements about 87% or about 30% of the time, broadly matching IMGT annotations. Cytomegalovirus status was reported to be diagnosed by the classifier with high specificity and sensitivity in both the original and validation cohorts. Some IMGT-functional V segments, including TRBV6-2 and TRBV6-3, could not be distinguished by the 87-base-pair reads and were therefore excluded. In a later analysis, more than 15,000 TCR beta sequences were associated with specific HLA alleles at a false discovery rate of 0.05. When HLA alleles, especially DR and DQ, strongly co-occurred, attributing TCR associations to individual alleles was difficult. Immune exposure information for the cohort was limited to CMV serostatus. Because HLA typing was missing for some donors at each locus, association tests included only the typed subset. A group of highly shared sequence variants was considered likely to be a technical artifact of the sequencing pipeline. According to a later analysis, most CMV-associated TCR beta chains appeared to be HLA-restricted, and the HLA associations seemed to be driven largely by CMV exposure. A further reported finding was that TCR beta sequences accurately predicted the HLA-A and HLA-B alleles for most subjects in the first cohort. A total of roughly 160 TCR beta chains were listed by the study as associated with cytomegalovirus. Roughly uniform sequencing depth across donors was assumed in presence/absence analyses, although this assumption may not hold. A later analysis found that HLA-associated TCR beta chains were more clonally expanded and had lower generation probabilities than equally common non-associated chains. Linkage disequilibrium might explain the correlated functional status among segregating V segments, but an unknown experimental factor could not be excluded. This cohort had only TCR beta chains sequenced, and the lack of alpha or paired-chain data limited which features could be detected. According to a later genetic analysis, donors in an Asian-associated ancestry cluster had fewer N-insertions in productive TCRs than the approximately 670-donor mean. V-gene and J-gene trimming of TCR beta chains was associated with a missense DCLRE1C variant in a later genetic analysis, and the association was replicated in an independent cohort. Several of the top co-occurrence clusters appeared to be linked to parvovirus B19, influenza, CMV and Epstein-Barr virus, according to a later analysis.

V and J are truncated by 4 bases and 7 bases respectively, leaving an intervening sequence of 13 bases. From the germline V gene, CDR1 is KGHSH and CDR2 is LQKENI. From the cysteine through the phenylalanine, the CDR3 covers 13 amino acids. CDR3 DNA only is kept here, 39 bases in frame from base 1. Sequenced input: PBMCs. The rearrangement joined TRBV18 to TRBJ1-2; matching of 6 bases hints at TRBD1 as the D gene. The TCR originated in a woman in her thirties or forties in good health and CMV-seropositive. The DNA sequence is TGTGCCAGCTCACTGGCAGGGGAGTTTGGCTACACCTTC. Translated, it reads CASSLAGEFGYTF. Supplemented by the reference TRBV18 and TRBJ1-2 proteins around the CDR3, the complete variable domain is NAGVMQNPRHLVRRRGQEARLRCSPMKGHSHVYWYRQLPEEGLKFMVYLQKENIIDESGMPKERFSAEFPKEGPSILRIQQVVRGDSAAYFCASSLAGEFGYTFGSGTRLTVV.